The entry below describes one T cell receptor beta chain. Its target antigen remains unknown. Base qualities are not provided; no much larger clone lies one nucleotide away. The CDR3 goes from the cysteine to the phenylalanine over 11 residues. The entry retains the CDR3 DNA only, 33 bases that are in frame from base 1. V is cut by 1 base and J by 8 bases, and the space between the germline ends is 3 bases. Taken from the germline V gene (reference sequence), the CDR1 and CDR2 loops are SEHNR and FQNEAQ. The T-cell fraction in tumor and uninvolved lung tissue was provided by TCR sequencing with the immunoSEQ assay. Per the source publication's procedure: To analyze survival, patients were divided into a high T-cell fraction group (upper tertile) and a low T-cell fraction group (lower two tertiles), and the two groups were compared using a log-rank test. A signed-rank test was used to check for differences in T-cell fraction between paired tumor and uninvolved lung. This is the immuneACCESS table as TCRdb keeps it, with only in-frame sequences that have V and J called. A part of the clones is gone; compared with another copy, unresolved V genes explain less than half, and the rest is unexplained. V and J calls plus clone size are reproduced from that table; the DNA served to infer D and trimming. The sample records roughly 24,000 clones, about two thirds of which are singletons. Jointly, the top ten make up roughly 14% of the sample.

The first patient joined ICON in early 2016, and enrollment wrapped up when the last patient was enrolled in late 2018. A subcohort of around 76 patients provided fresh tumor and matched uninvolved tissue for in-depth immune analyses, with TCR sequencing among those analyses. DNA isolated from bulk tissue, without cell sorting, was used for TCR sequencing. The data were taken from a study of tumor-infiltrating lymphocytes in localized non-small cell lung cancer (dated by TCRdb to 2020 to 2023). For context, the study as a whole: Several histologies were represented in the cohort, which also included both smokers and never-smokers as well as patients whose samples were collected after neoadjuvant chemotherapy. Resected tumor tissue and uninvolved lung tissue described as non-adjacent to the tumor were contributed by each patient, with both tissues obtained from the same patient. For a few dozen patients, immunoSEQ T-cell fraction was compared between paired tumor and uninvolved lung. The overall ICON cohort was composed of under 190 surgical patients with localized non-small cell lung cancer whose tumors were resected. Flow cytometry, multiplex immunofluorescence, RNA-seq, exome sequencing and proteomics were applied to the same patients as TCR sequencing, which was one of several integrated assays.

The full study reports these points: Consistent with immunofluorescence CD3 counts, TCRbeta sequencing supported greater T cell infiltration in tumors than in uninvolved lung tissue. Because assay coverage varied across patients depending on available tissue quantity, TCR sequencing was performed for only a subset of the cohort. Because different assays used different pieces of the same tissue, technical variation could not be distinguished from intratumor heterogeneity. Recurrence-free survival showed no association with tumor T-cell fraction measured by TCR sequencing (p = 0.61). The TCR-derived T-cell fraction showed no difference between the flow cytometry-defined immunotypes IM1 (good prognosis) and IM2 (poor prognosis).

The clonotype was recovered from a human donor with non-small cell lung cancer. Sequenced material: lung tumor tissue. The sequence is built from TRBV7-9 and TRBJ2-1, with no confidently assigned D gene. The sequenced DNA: TGTGCCAGCAGCTTAGACCATGAGCAGTTCTTC. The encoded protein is CASSLDHEQFF.